This T cell receptor (beta chain) was identified during a study of cytomegalovirus exposure and HLA in healthy donors. On this clone: The antigen is undetermined.

Losses at the gene ends were 0 bases for V and 2 bases for J; bases not matched to a gene: 12. Germline V gives CDR1 LNHNV, CDR2 YYDKDF (reference sequence). The CDR3 extends over 18 amino acids. The PCR employed 60 Vbeta primers together with 13 Jbeta primers. Sequencing used immunoSEQ multiplex PCR; TCRdb keeps in-frame clones, though not all of them. The ten top clones account for 6.8%, within a sample of around 110,000 clones. Study findings and constraints: Earlier analysis found most TCR beta V segments productive about 87% or about 30% of the time. Published work reported that the classifier diagnosed cytomegalovirus status with high specificity and sensitivity.

This clonotype was obtained from a middle-aged man in good health and CMV-seropositive. The rearrangement joins TRBV15 to TRBJ2-7; 8 nucleotides agree with TRBD1. Sequenced sample: PBMCs. For the CDR3, the DNA is TGTGCCACCAGCAGAGACTTGACGGGGCAGGGGGCAGCCTACGAGCAGTACTTC. Its protein product is CATSRDLTGQGAAYEQYF.